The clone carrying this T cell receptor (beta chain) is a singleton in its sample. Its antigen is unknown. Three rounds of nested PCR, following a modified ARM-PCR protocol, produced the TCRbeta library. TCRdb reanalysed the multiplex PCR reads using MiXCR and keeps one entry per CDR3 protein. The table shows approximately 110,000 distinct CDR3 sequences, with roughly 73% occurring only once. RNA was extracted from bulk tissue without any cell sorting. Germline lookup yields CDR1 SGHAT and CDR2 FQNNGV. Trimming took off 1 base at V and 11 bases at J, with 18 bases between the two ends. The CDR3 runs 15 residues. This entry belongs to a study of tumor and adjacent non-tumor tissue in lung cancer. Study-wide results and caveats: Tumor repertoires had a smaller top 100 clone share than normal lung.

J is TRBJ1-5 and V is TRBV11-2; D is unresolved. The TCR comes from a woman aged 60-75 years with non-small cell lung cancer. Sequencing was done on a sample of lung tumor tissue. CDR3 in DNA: TGTGCCAGCAGCTTAGCCCCCACTTTTGAGCAGTCCCAGCATTTT. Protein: CASSLAPTFEQSQHF.